This T cell receptor beta chain emerged from a study of T cells in Graves' hyperthyroidism and ophthalmopathy. Isolation of PBMCs was performed on 10 ml fresh peripheral blood. The length of the CDR3 is 15 residues. CDR1 and CDR2 (germline): DFQATT, SNEGSKA (reference sequence). The ends lost 5 bases at V and 3 bases at J; junction bases unmatched: 9. RNA transcripts gave rise to amplified TCR beta CDR3 regions. First-round RT-PCR with HTBI primers amplified the TCR CDR3 region. In TCRdb, the multiplex PCR reads were re-called with MiXCR into one record per CDR3 protein. The table includes roughly 600,000 distinct CDR3 sequences, about 14% detected once. Study-wide results and limits: Ophthalmopathy stood apart from stable hyperthyroidism in a 13 V-J model. Most clonotypes that expanded in the thyroid above 0.001 also showed up in blood.

To note about this clonotype: Its target is not known.

Sample: blood. The chain joins TRBV20-1 to TRBJ2-3; 9 nucleotides line up with TRBD2. This TCR was recovered from a woman aged 50 to 60 with Graves' ophthalmopathy. The CDR3 DNA reads as TGCAGTGCTTATCCTGTAGCGGGAGTAACAGATACGCAGTATTTT. Translating gives CSAYPVAGVTDTQYF.